This TCR beta chain originates from a study of T cells after yellow fever vaccination. To note about this clonotype: Its cognate antigen is unknown.

5'RACE template switching produced TCR cDNA carrying a universal primer site and UMIs. TCRdb reanalysed the 5' RACE reads using MiXCR and keeps one entry per CDR3 protein. Of 450,000 to 550,000 distinct CDR3 sequences in the sample, approximately 21% were seen once. Germline V CDR1 and CDR2: SEHNR, FQNEAQ (reference sequence). V lost 1 base, J lost 7 bases, and 4 bases lay in between. This CDR3 has 11 amino acids. General study findings and limits: Secondary responses were weaker yet peaked faster, day 5 versus 15. Among primary-vaccination clones, most reappeared after the booster, at around 97% for CD4 and more than 85% for CD8. A small share of clonotypes appeared in both CD4 and CD8 compartments.

The TCR was taken from a man aged 30 to 45 who received the YFV17D yellow fever vaccine. V is TRBV7-9 and J is TRBJ1-1; D ambiguous. This sample comprised PBMCs, obtained 15 days after the yellow fever booster vaccination. The CDR3 protein is CASSLGFEAFF. In nucleotides, the CDR3 is TGTGCCAGCAGCTTAGGATTTGAAGCTTTCTTT. Full variable domain (missing parts from reference TRBV7-9 and TRBJ1-1): DTGVSQNPRHKITKRGQNVTFRCDPISEHNRLYWYRQTLGQGPEFLTYFQNEAQLEKSRLLSDRFSAERPKGSFSTLEIQRTEQGDSAMYLCASSLGFEAFFGQGTRLTVV.